This TCR beta chain derives from a study of blood T cell repertoires in COVID-19. In germline, CDR1 is SQVTM, CDR2 ANQGSEA. Trimming took off 0 bases at V and 1 base at J, with 7 bases between the two ends. This CDR3 is built from 14 residues. In the authors' methods: From reference gene primer amplification, estimates of nucleated cell counts were derived. Generated by immunoSEQ multiplex PCR, the TCRdb table keeps only in-frame clones and is missing some. From that table come the V and J calls and clone size; the DNA was used to work out D and trimming. The data contain some 210,000 clones, around 84% of them singletons.

Specimen: peripheral blood. The rearrangement joins TRBV29-1 to TRBJ1-3; no clear D. This receptor was identified in a human donor in a cohort sampled during active COVID-19. Here the CDR3 DNA reads TGCAGCGTTGAAGACAGTAAATCTGGAAACACCATATATTTT. This encodes CSVEDSKSGNTIYF.